Shown below are 28 T cell receptor beta chains from a single sample sequenced in a study of OX40 agonist ivuxolimab in advanced cancers. Profiled with immunoSEQ multiplex PCR; TCRdb holds only in-frame clones, not every one. This table has over 55,000 clones, 80% appearing once. The sample was CD4+ or CD8+ T cells sorted from blood, taken in a trial of the OX40 agonist ivuxolimab. Receptors originate from an adult with an advanced solid tumor such as melanoma, head and neck, liver or kidney cancer.

A few counts support this clone. The chain is built from TRBV29-1 and TRBJ1-1, with a weak D call TRBD1 (5 bases). From germline, CDR1 is SQVTM and CDR2 ANQGSEA. V shed 3 bases and J shed 3 bases, with 8 bases lying between them. The CDR3 is made up of 12 amino acids. CDR3 sequence: CSVEGVDTEAFF. Here the CDR3 DNA reads TGCAGCGTTGAGGGGGTTGACACTGAAGCTTTCTTT. Supplemented by reference TRBV29-1 and TRBJ1-1, the full variable domain reads SAVISQKPSRDICQRGTSLTIQCQVDSQVTMMFWYRQQPGQSLTLIATANQGSEATYESGFVIDKFPISRPNLTFSTLTVSNMSPEDSSIYLCSVEGVDTEAFFGQGTRLTVV.

The J gene is TRBJ2-2, the V gene TRBV5-1, with 8 bases that match TRBD1. The V segment lost 4 bases and the J segment 0 bases; nucleotides outside the gene matches: 5. Germline V gives CDR1 SGHRS, CDR2 YFSETQ. The CDR3 consists of 16 residues. CDR3 sequence reads: CASSGRTGTNTGELFF. The CDR3 nucleotides read TGCGCCAGCAGCGGCCGGACAGGGACGAACACCGGGGAGCTGTTTTTT.

The chain links TRBV27 to TRBJ2-1; possible D gene TRBD1, 6 bases. V was shortened by 5 bases and J by 0 bases, with 11 bases between the two germline ends. In germline, CDR1 is MNHEY, CDR2 SMNVEV (reference sequence). This CDR3 is 15 amino acids long. CDR3 sequence reads: CASSPDRSSYNEQFF. CDR3 sequence (DNA): TGTGCCAGCAGTCCCGACAGGAGCTCCTACAATGAGCAGTTCTTC.

This clone appeared a single time. The sample has other DNA sequences that encode this CDR3 too. Here the CDR3 DNA reads TGCGCCAGCAGCTTTATCGGGGGTAACACCGGGGAGCTGTTTTTT. Amino acid sequence: CASSFIGGNTGELFF. The rearrangement joins TRBV5-1 to TRBJ2-2; TRBD2 is a possible D gene (6 bases). Germline loops: CDR1 SGHRS, CDR2 YFSETQ. V lost 2 bases to trimming and J lost 2 bases, with 10 bases between them. This CDR3 has 15 amino acids.

This clone showed up just a few times. The chain combines TRBV10-3 with TRBJ1-2, with no clear D. This CDR3 is 13 amino acids long. Between the trimmed V and J ends, which lost 2 bases and 6 bases, there was a span of 10 bases. CDR1 is ENHRY and CDR2 is SYGVKD in the germline V gene. CDR3 amino acids: CAISEPGRDGYTF. The DNA of the CDR3 is TGTGCCATCAGTGAGCCCGGGAGGGATGGCTACACCTTC.

This clone was recorded once. The chain uses TRBV7-2 and TRBJ1-2, with D uncertain. Germline CDR1 reads SGHTA; CDR2 reads FQGNSA. The CDR3 is 15 amino acids. V was shortened by 1 base and J by 1 base, with 10 bases between the two germline ends. This chain's CDR3 is CASSLVAGDNYGYTF. CDR3 sequence (DNA): TGTGCCAGCAGCTTAGTTGCCGGAGATAACTATGGCTACACCTTC.

This clone is labeled as medium-sized. This chain links TRBV29-1 with TRBJ2-7, with 7 positions matching TRBD2. The CDR3 has 15 residues. J was trimmed by 0 bases and V by 1 base; bases with no gene match: 6. Germline V lookup: CDR1 SQVTM, CDR2 ANQGSEA. CDR3 sequence: CSVEVYGRNSYEQYF. CDR3 bases: TGCAGCGTTGAAGTTTACGGGAGGAACTCCTACGAGCAGTACTTC.

This clone has only a few counts. In DNA form, the CDR3 reads TGTGCCAGCAGCTTGGGAACAGGGGGCAGGGACGAGCAGTACTTC. Encoded protein: CASSLGTGGRDEQYF. V gene TRBV7-2 combines with J gene TRBJ2-7, with 9 bases aligning to TRBD1. This CDR3 is built from 15 residues. With 3 bases clipped from V and 5 bases from J, the junction kept 8 bases outside the gene matches. CDR1 is SGHTA and CDR2 is FQGNSA in the germline V gene.

This chain joins TRBV28 and TRBJ2-2; the match to TRBD2 covers 8 bases. The CDR3 length is 16 residues. Germline V lookup: CDR1 MDHEN, CDR2 SYDVKM. J lost 0 bases, V lost 5 bases, and 5 bases had no gene match. CDR3 sequence reads: CASSPPGLANTGELFF. Written as DNA, the CDR3 is TGTGCCAGCAGTCCCCCGGGACTAGCGAACACCGGGGAGCTGTTTTTT.

This rearrangement joins TRBV12-5 to TRBJ2-5; D is possibly TRBD2 (6 bases). The length of the CDR3 is 13 residues. V dropped 3 bases and J dropped 2 bases, with 7 bases sitting between them. CDR1 and CDR2 from the germline V gene are LGHNT and FRNRAP. The CDR3 nucleotides read TGTGCTAGTGGTTTAGGACTACAAGAGACCCAGTACTTC. Translated: CASGLGLQETQYF.

The rearrangement links TRBV4-3 to TRBJ2-2; D uncertain. This CDR3 has 14 residues. Germline CDR1 LGHNA, CDR2 YSLEER. V lost 1 base and J lost 4, with 7 bases in between. CDR3 DNA sequence: TGCGCCAGCAGCCAAGTTGCATTCACCGGGGAGCTGTTTTTT. It is translated as CASSQVAFTGELFF.

The chain links TRBV4-3 to TRBJ2-5, with 10 bases matching TRBD2. V dropped 3 bases and J dropped 5; count of bases not matched to a gene: 6. CDR3 length: 15 amino acids. The germline V gene has CDR1 LGHNA and CDR2 YSLEER. The CDR3 DNA follows: TGCGCCAGCAGCCAGCTAGCGGGAGAGGGGGAGACCCAGTACTTC. It encodes CASSQLAGEGETQYF.

The genes are TRBV30 and TRBJ1-1; the match to TRBD1 covers 9 bases. The CDR3 is 19 amino acids. Germline CDR1 GTSNPN, CDR2 SVGIG (reference sequence). V lost 0 bases to trimming and J lost 0 bases; unmatched junction nucleotides: 14. The CDR3 is CAWSVVGGTGRFMNTEAFF. In nucleotides, the CDR3 is TGTGCCTGGAGTGTAGTTGGCGGGACAGGGCGGTTTATGAACACTGAAGCTTTCTTT.

This chain connects TRBV18 to TRBJ1-1; D call uncertain. Trimming shortened V by 0 bases and J by 5 bases, and 7 bases separated the two germline ends. This CDR3 spans 13 amino acids. Germline assignment: CDR1 KGHSH and CDR2 LQKENI. CDR3 sequence: CASSPPAETEAFF. For the CDR3, the DNA is TGTGCCAGCTCACCACCCGCGGAGACTGAAGCTTTCTTT.

The chain carries TRBV7-9 and TRBJ2-3, with 7 bases fitting TRBD1. V gave up 4 bases and J gave up 6 bases; unmatched junction bases: 7. This CDR3 region has 14 residues. Germline V gives CDR1 SEHNR, CDR2 FQNEAQ (reference sequence). The CDR3 spells CASSSGTGADTQYF. The CDR3 region has the DNA TGTGCCAGCAGCTCCGGAACAGGGGCCGATACGCAGTATTTT.

This clone was counted once. This sequence joins TRBV27 and TRBJ2-3; TRBD1 is a possible D gene (5 bases). CDR3 length: 17 amino acids. The germline CDR1 and CDR2 sequences are MNHEY and SMNVEV (reference sequence). Trimming removed 5 bases from V and 2 bases from J, with 20 bases in between. The CDR3 DNA reads as TGTGCCAGCAGTCCGATCAGGGCAGGTACCATCACAGATACGCAGTATTTT. This translates into CASSPIRAGTITDTQYF.

This chain links TRBV19 with TRBJ2-1; maybe TRBD2 (6 bases). This CDR3 region has 16 residues. Trimming left V 5 bases short and J 3 bases short, with 17 bases between. The V gene's germline CDR1 is LNHDA and CDR2 SQIVND (reference sequence). CDR3 sequence: CASSAPWGEGYNEQFF. The CDR3 DNA is TGTGCCAGTAGTGCTCCGTGGGGGGAAGGCTACAATGAGCAGTTCTTC.

The rearrangement links TRBV4-2 to TRBJ1-1; D gene unclear. The germline CDR1 and CDR2 sequences are LGHNA and YNFKEQ. The length of the CDR3 is 15 residues. With 9 bases removed from V and 1 base from J, the gap between germline ends came to 18 bases. The CDR3 DNA reads TGTGCCAGTACAGTAGTAGGAGGGTCGAACACTGAAGCTTTCTTT. It encodes CASTVVGGSNTEAFF.

This sequence joins TRBV6-1 and TRBJ1-2; D may be TRBD1 (5 bases). V shed 4 bases and J shed 8 bases, with 11 bases lying between them. The CDR3 spans 12 residues. Germline CDR1 MNHNS, CDR2 SASEGT. The CDR3 nucleotides are TGTGCCAGCAGTGTGGGGCCGGGCGGCTACACCTTC. This sequence encodes CASSVGPGGYTF.

The table lists this clone with a few counts. The chain links TRBV27 to TRBJ2-5; 10 bases align to TRBD1. Unmatched junction bases numbered 6, after V lost 5 bases and J lost 3 bases. Germline V CDR1 and CDR2: MNHEY, SMNVEV (reference sequence). CDR3 length: 15 residues. CDR3 coding DNA: TGTGCCAGCAGTGCCTCCGGGACAGGGGAAGAGACCCAGTACTTC. Translated, it gives CASSASGTGEETQYF.

The chain employs TRBV5-1 and TRBJ1-1, with unresolved D. Germline-derived CDR1 and CDR2 are SGHRS and YFSETQ. CDR3 size: 13 residues. V was cut by 7 bases and J by 4 bases, with 14 bases left in between. CDR3 sequence reads: CASEDDGSTEAFF. DNA of the CDR3: TGCGCCAGCGAGGACGATGGGAGCACTGAAGCTTTCTTT. Full variable domain (remainder filled in from reference TRBV5-1 and TRBJ1-1): KAGVTQTPRYLIKTRGQQVTLSCSPISGHRSVSWYQQTPGQGLQFLFEYFSETQRNKGNFPGRFSGRQFSNSRSEMNVSTLELGDSALYLCASEDDGSTEAFFGQGTRLTVV.

CDR3 sequence: CASEGARGNEKLFF. As DNA, the CDR3 is TGTGCCAGTGAAGGGGCCAGGGGTAATGAAAAACTGTTTTTT. The V and J genes are TRBV19 and TRBJ1-4; D possibly corresponds to TRBD1 (6 bases). Trimming cost V 8 bases and J 4 bases, with 14 bases left between them. This CDR3 is built from 14 residues. Germline V CDR1 and CDR2: LNHDA, SQIVND (reference sequence).

The chain has TRBV19 and TRBJ2-7; D possibly matches TRBD1 or TRBD2 (5 bases each). Germline lookup yields CDR1 LNHDA and CDR2 SQIVND (reference sequence). The germline V and J ends were trimmed by 1 base and 5 bases, with 15 bases remaining between them. The length of the CDR3 is 15 residues. The CDR3 spells CASSIGTGTFNEQYF. The CDR3 region has the DNA TGTGCCAGTAGTATAGGCACCGGGACGTTCAACGAGCAGTACTTC. The full variable domain, rest sourced from reference TRBV19 and TRBJ2-7, is DGGITQSPKYLFRKEGQNVTLSCEQNLNHDAMYWYRQDPGQGLRLIYYSQIVNDFQKGDIAEGYSVSREKKESFPLTVTSAQKNPTAFYLCASSIGTGTFNEQYFGPGTRLTVT.

V usage is TRBV7-2 and J usage is TRBJ2-1; D gene uncertain. Germline CDR1 and CDR2: SGHTA and FQGNSA. The CDR3 extends over 15 amino acids. Deletions cut 5 bases from V and 0 bases from J, with 11 bases between. The CDR3 is CASSPVDFSYNEQFF. In nucleotides, the CDR3 is TGTGCCAGCAGCCCCGTAGATTTCTCCTACAATGAGCAGTTCTTC.

This chain joins TRBV2 and TRBJ1-4; D ambiguous. CDR3 length equals 14 residues. Germline V gene data show CDR1 as SNHLY and CDR2 as FYNNEI. V dropped 4 bases and J dropped 7 bases, with 13 bases sitting between them. CDR3 residues: CASSAPPGGEKLFF. The DNA for the CDR3 is TGTGCCAGCAGTGCCCCCCCGGGCGGTGAAAAACTGTTTTTT.

The J gene is TRBJ2-2, the V gene TRBV5-4; 7 nucleotides agree with TRBD1. Germline assignment: CDR1 SGHNT and CDR2 YYREEE (reference sequence). The CDR3 has 18 residues. V was pared by 1 base and J by 3 bases, with 12 bases of the junction left unmatched. CDR3 sequence: CASSLNPQGRWDTGELFF. The CDR3 DNA reads as TGTGCCAGCAGCTTGAACCCACAGGGGCGCTGGGACACCGGGGAGCTGTTTTTT.

This CDR3 reads CASSQVSRVTGEKLFF. CDR3 coding DNA: TGCGCCAGCAGCCAAGTGTCGAGAGTAACAGGGGAAAAACTGTTTTTT. This chain uses TRBV4-3 with TRBJ1-4, with D maybe TRBD1 (6 bases). V gave up 1 base and J gave up 8 bases, with 17 bases separating them. CDR3 size: 16 residues. CDR1 and CDR2 (germline): LGHNA, YSLEER.

The chain employs TRBV19 and TRBJ2-2; TRBD1 might be the D (6 bases). The V end lost 6 bases, the J end lost 4 bases, and 12 bases lay between the germline ends. CDR3 length: 14 residues. Germline CDR1 LNHDA, CDR2 SQIVND (reference sequence). CDR3 DNA sequence: TGTGCCAGTAGGCCAGGGGCGGGCACCGGGGAGCTGTTTTTT. Translation: CASRPGAGTGELFF. The whole variable domain, filled in from reference TRBV19 and TRBJ2-2, reads DGGITQSPKYLFRKEGQNVTLSCEQNLNHDAMYWYRQDPGQGLRLIYYSQIVNDFQKGDIAEGYSVSREKKESFPLTVTSAQKNPTAFYLCASRPGAGTGELFFGEGSRLTVL.